A selection of T cell receptor beta chains follows, all from one sample in a study of cytomegalovirus exposure and HLA in healthy donors. Assay: immunoSEQ multiplex PCR; the TCRdb copy retains only in-frame clones and omits some. Of approximately 180,000 clones in the sample, approximately 80% were seen once. The sequenced sample consisted of PBMCs. These receptors all come from a woman in her late teens or twenties in good health and CMV-seropositive. CDR3s include the opening cysteine and the closing phenylalanine or tryptophan. Size tells how often a clone was seen (once, few, many) or the class of an expanded clone, and some rows leave it out.

cdr3_length	clone_size	v_call	cdr3_aa
14	.	TRBV4-3	CASSLGTGEYGYTF
16	.	TRBV5-8	CASSFRTGGGSQPQHF
17	.	TRBV7-2	CASSLALGRGGYNEQFF
16	.	TRBV5-6	CASSLAEERISYEQYF
13	few	TRBV5-5	CASSSTGDYGYTF
16	.	TRBV7-2	CASSLAIKGALDEQFF
14	.	TRBV7-9	CASSPRTGDYEQYF
11	.	TRBV27	CASKTTGELFF
16	.	TRBV29-1	CSVDIATGTGFGGYTF
15	.	TRBV6-5	CASRETGGLKSPLHF
14	.	TRBV7-3	CASSSGVTGNTIYF
14	.	TRBV30	CAWSGEGGQETQYF
12	.	TRBV6-1	CASSGDSYEQYF
14	.	TRBV5-1	CASSLGTQPYEQYF
14	.	TRBV7-2	CASSLEQATDTQYF
17	.	TRBV18	CASSPPVGRRESDGYTF
14	.	TRBV30	CAWSVQSVNTEAFF
14	.	TRBV19	CASSLPGLNTEAFF
12	few	TRBV28	CASRVSNQPQHF
14	.	TRBV4-2	CASSPGQMNTEAFF
13	.	TRBV4-1	CASSAFGGNEQFF
14	.	TRBV5-1	CASSPIPDRMEAFF
17	.	TRBV27	CASRSPMRQATTDTQYF
16	.	TRBV27	CASSPDRAPTNEKLFF
14	.	TRBV27	CASSFDAHRGEAFF
14	.	TRBV7-9	CSSSYTGTLHEQYF
16	once	TRBV14	CASSPVTGGAGNTIYF
16	few	TRBV4-3	CASSQEVGQGAGELFF
15	.	TRBV5-6	CASSSPGQSTGELFF
15	medium-sized	TRBV6-4	CASSGTSGGTDTQYF
15	.	TRBV9	CASSVVARSTDTQYF